This T cell receptor (beta chain) derives from a study of cytomegalovirus exposure and HLA in healthy donors. Study outcomes and limitations: Most TCR beta V segments were productive about 90% or about 30% of the time in an earlier analysis. The authors confirmed in vitro that a few CMV-associated chains were specific for CMV antigens.

The PCR used 60 Vbeta and 13 Jbeta primers. Per the original methods: A later analysis tallied 87 million or so unique TCR beta chains, about 9.9 million of them shared. Some clones are missing from TCRdb's copy, which holds only in-frame ones; the method was immunoSEQ multiplex PCR. The V and J calls and clone size come from that table; D and trimming were worked out from the DNA. The table records around 270,000 clones, 80% of them present only once. About this clone: Its antigen is currently unknown.

The germline CDR1 and CDR2 sequences are SQVTM and ANQGSEA. CDR3 size: 13 residues. V trimming: 3 bases; J trimming: 6 bases; junction bases outside the gene matches: 5. The source of this sequence is a girl aged 2-10 years in good health and CMV-seronegative. Input material: PBMCs. This chain links TRBV29-1 with TRBJ2-1; TRBD2 aligns across 7 bases. The CDR3, as DNA: TGCAGCGTTGAGGTCTGGGAGGGCAATGAGCAGTTCTTC. This codes for CSVEVWEGNEQFF.